The TCR beta chain under discussion was sequenced for a study of blood T cells in healthy people across ages. Healthy individuals of Caucasian origin from Russia, aged about 6 to 90, served as donors. A sample-barcoded 5' primer and a J-beta primer mix were used in a second PCR of roughly 6 to 11 cycles. With 12 random nucleotides, a template-switch adaptor tagged each individual cDNA molecule. One entry per CDR3 protein results from TCRdb running MiXCR on the 5' RACE reads. The data hold hundreds of thousands of distinct CDR3 sequences, with about 34% observed a single time. This clonotype was seen once. Possible read error: a much larger clone is one base away. The receptor was derived from a woman of 80 years or more in good health. Sequencing input: blood.

This CDR3 reads CTSRATSGGGETQYF. CDR3 sequence (DNA): TGTACCAGCAGGGCTACTAGCGGGGGTGGTGAGACCCAGTACTTC. The chain carries TRBV7-9 and TRBJ2-5; 11 bases match TRBD2. The CDR3 contains 15 residues. From germline, CDR1 is SEHNR and CDR2 FQNEAQ (reference sequence).